These T cell receptor beta chains were read from a single sample in a study of beta chain features in type 1 diabetes. The protocol was immunoSEQ multiplex PCR, while the TCRdb copy is restricted to in-frame clones and leaves out a portion. The sample yields about 24,000 clones, 60% to 75% seen once. The material sequenced was Tregs from blood. The receptors shown here come from a woman in her thirties or forties in good health. The CDR3 runs from the conserved cysteine through the conserved F or W. The D gene is left open where the match is weak. Expanded clones are given a class, and other clones once, few, many or no size at all.

clone size: -
J gene: TRBJ2-3
V gene: TRBV11-2
D gene: -
CDR3 protein: CASSTYRSGGYTDTQYF
CDR3 DNA: TGTGCCAGCAGCACCTACCGAAGCGGTGGCTACACAGATACGCAGTATTTT

clone size: -
J gene: TRBJ1-4
V gene: TRBV25-1
D gene: -
CDR3 protein: CASSAWVLATNEKLFF
CDR3 DNA: TGTGCCAGCAGTGCCTGGGTCCTAGCAACTAATGAAAAACTGTTTTTT

clone size: -
J gene: TRBJ2-1
V gene: TRBV4-3
D gene: TRBD1
CDR3 protein: CASSQRPLGSGGEQFF
CDR3 DNA: TGCGCCAGCAGCCAAAGGCCCCTCGGGTCAGGGGGTGAGCAGTTCTTC

clone size: once
J gene: TRBJ2-1
V gene: TRBV4-1
D gene: TRBD2
CDR3 protein: CASSQVDMGLAAYNEQFF
CDR3 DNA: TGCGCCAGCAGCCAAGTCGATATGGGACTAGCGGCCTACAATGAGCAGTTCTTC

clone size: -
J gene: TRBJ2-7
V gene: TRBV6-6
D gene: TRBD2
CDR3 protein: CASSSSGGFSYEQYF
CDR3 DNA: TGTGCCAGCAGCAGTAGCGGGGGGTTCTCCTACGAGCAGTACTTC

clone size: once
J gene: TRBJ2-1
V gene: TRBV7-2
D gene: TRBD2
CDR3 protein: CASSLALAGGPGEQFF
CDR3 DNA: TGTGCCAGCAGCTTAGCGCTCGCGGGGGGGCCAGGTGAGCAGTTCTTC

clone size: -
J gene: TRBJ2-3
V gene: TRBV29-1
D gene: TRBD1
CDR3 protein: CSARQGVTDTQYF
CDR3 DNA: TGCAGCGCAAGACAGGGGGTCACAGATACGCAGTATTTT

clone size: -
J gene: TRBJ1-2
V gene: TRBV10-3
D gene: TRBD1
CDR3 protein: CAISEKVGQGNYGYTF
CDR3 DNA: TGTGCCATCAGTGAAAAAGTCGGACAGGGGAACTATGGCTACACCTTC

clone size: -
J gene: TRBJ2-7
V gene: TRBV10-3
D gene: TRBD2
CDR3 protein: CAISEPTSGVMSEQYF
CDR3 DNA: TGTGCCATCAGTGAGCCGACTAGCGGGGTCATGAGCGAGCAGTACTTC

clone size: -
J gene: TRBJ1-2
V gene: TRBV16
D gene: -
CDR3 protein: CASSRQVGDYNYGYTF
CDR3 DNA: TGTGCCAGCAGCAGACAGGTGGGGGACTATAACTATGGCTACACCTTC

clone size: -
J gene: TRBJ2-6
V gene: TRBV27
D gene: -
CDR3 protein: CASSLRVLSGANVLTF
CDR3 DNA: TGTGCCAGCAGTTTAAGAGTCCTCTCTGGGGCCAACGTCCTGACTTTC

clone size: -
J gene: TRBJ1-1
V gene: TRBV7-9
D gene: -
CDR3 protein: CASSLAWRSEAFF
CDR3 DNA: TGTGCCAGCAGCTTAGCTTGGCGGTCTGAAGCTTTCTTT

clone size: -
J gene: TRBJ2-3
V gene: TRBV19
D gene: TRBD1
CDR3 protein: CASSRGQVGPGTQYF
CDR3 DNA: TGTGCCAGTAGCCGAGGACAGGTGGGCCCCGGTACGCAGTATTTT

clone size: -
J gene: TRBJ2-2
V gene: TRBV5-6
D gene: TRBD2
CDR3 protein: CASSFPGLAGGRGTGELFF
CDR3 DNA: TGTGCCAGCAGCTTCCCCGGACTAGCGGGGGGGCGGGGCACCGGGGAGCTGTTTTTT

clone size: once
J gene: TRBJ1-3
V gene: TRBV11-2
D gene: -
CDR3 protein: CASSSYQGSGNTIYF
CDR3 DNA: TGTGCCAGCAGCTCGTATCAGGGCTCTGGAAACACCATATATTTT

clone size: -
J gene: TRBJ2-7
V gene: TRBV7-4
D gene: TRBD2
CDR3 protein: CARDGGARDEQYF
CDR3 DNA: TGTGCCAGAGACGGGGGGGCCAGGGACGAGCAGTACTTC

clone size: -
J gene: TRBJ2-7
V gene: TRBV5-1
D gene: TRBD1
CDR3 protein: CASSWGTGGDEQYF
CDR3 DNA: TGCGCCAGCAGCTGGGGGACAGGGGGCGACGAGCAGTACTTC

clone size: -
J gene: TRBJ2-4
V gene: TRBV5-6
D gene: -
CDR3 protein: CASIEPANGRFFKSDIQYF
CDR3 DNA: TGTGCCAGCATCGAGCCGGCGAACGGCAGGTTCTTTAAATCGGACATTCAGTACTTC

clone size: medium-sized
J gene: TRBJ2-1
V gene: TRBV7-9
D gene: -
CDR3 protein: CASSLGQYNEQFF
CDR3 DNA: TGTGCCAGCAGCTTAGGACAATACAATGAGCAGTTCTTC

clone size: -
J gene: TRBJ2-2
V gene: TRBV6-1
D gene: TRBD1
CDR3 protein: CASSDVRDRGSNTGELFF
CDR3 DNA: TGTGCCAGCAGTGATGTCCGGGACAGGGGATCGAACACCGGGGAGCTGTTTTTT

clone size: -
J gene: TRBJ2-1
V gene: TRBV5-1
D gene: -
CDR3 protein: CASSFEGYGSEQFF
CDR3 DNA: TGCGCCAGCAGCTTTGAGGGATACGGCAGTGAGCAGTTCTTC

clone size: -
J gene: TRBJ2-5
V gene: TRBV7-2
D gene: -
CDR3 protein: CASSPSGETQYF
CDR3 DNA: TGTGCCAGCAGCCCCTCAGGGGAGACCCAGTACTTC

clone size: -
J gene: TRBJ2-1
V gene: TRBV19
D gene: -
CDR3 protein: CASSRYPTGSRNEQFF
CDR3 DNA: TGTGCCAGTAGTAGGTATCCTACAGGGTCACGCAATGAGCAGTTCTTC

clone size: -
J gene: TRBJ2-1
V gene: TRBV13
D gene: -
CDR3 protein: CASSYSTHNEQFF
CDR3 DNA: TGTGCCAGCAGCTACTCGACACACAATGAGCAGTTCTTC

clone size: -
J gene: TRBJ2-1
V gene: TRBV19
D gene: -
CDR3 protein: CASSILGSGNEQFF
CDR3 DNA: TGTGCCAGTAGTATTCTAGGGTCGGGGAATGAGCAGTTCTTC

clone size: -
J gene: TRBJ2-5
V gene: TRBV5-6
D gene: -
CDR3 protein: CASSWQETQYF
CDR3 DNA: TGTGCCAGCAGCTGGCAGGAGACCCAGTACTTC

clone size: -
J gene: TRBJ2-5
V gene: TRBV7-8
D gene: TRBD2
CDR3 protein: CASSFQVASGQETQYF
CDR3 DNA: TGTGCCAGCAGCTTTCAAGTCGCTAGCGGACAAGAGACCCAGTACTTC

clone size: -
J gene: TRBJ1-1
V gene: TRBV19
D gene: TRBD1
CDR3 protein: CASSMDRGRVTEAFF
CDR3 DNA: TGTGCCAGTAGTATGGACAGGGGTAGGGTGACTGAAGCTTTCTTT

clone size: few
J gene: TRBJ2-5
V gene: TRBV6-5
D gene: -
CDR3 protein: CASSPRRETQYF
CDR3 DNA: TGTGCCAGCAGCCCACGGCGGGAGACCCAGTACTTC

clone size: few
J gene: TRBJ1-4
V gene: TRBV29-1
D gene: -
CDR3 protein: CSVSGEGEKLFF
CDR3 DNA: TGCAGCGTTTCAGGGGAAGGAGAAAAACTGTTTTTT

clone size: -
J gene: TRBJ2-7
V gene: TRBV5-1
D gene: TRBD1
CDR3 protein: CASSSGQNYEQYF
CDR3 DNA: TGCGCCAGCAGCTCGGGACAGAACTACGAGCAGTACTTC

clone size: -
J gene: TRBJ2-7
V gene: TRBV5-1
D gene: -
CDR3 protein: CASREGARYEQYF
CDR3 DNA: TGCGCCAGCAGGGAGGGGGCGCGTTACGAGCAGTACTTC

clone size: -
J gene: TRBJ2-5
V gene: TRBV5-1
D gene: -
CDR3 protein: CASSFGVQETQYF
CDR3 DNA: TGCGCCAGCAGCTTCGGGGTTCAAGAGACCCAGTACTTC

clone size: few
J gene: TRBJ1-2
V gene: TRBV7-8
D gene: -
CDR3 protein: CASSRIRPRDYGYTF
CDR3 DNA: TGTGCCAGCAGTCGGATCCGCCCACGGGACTATGGCTACACCTTC

clone size: -
J gene: TRBJ2-2
V gene: TRBV7-6
D gene: -
CDR3 protein: CASSPTAGNPGELFF
CDR3 DNA: TGTGCCAGCAGCCCTACGGCGGGGAATCCCGGGGAGCTGTTTTTT

clone size: -
J gene: TRBJ1-4
V gene: TRBV2
D gene: -
CDR3 protein: CASDLGLTNEKLFF
CDR3 DNA: TGTGCCAGCGACCTGGGACTGACTAATGAAAAACTGTTTTTT

clone size: -
J gene: TRBJ2-1
V gene: TRBV7-6
D gene: TRBD1
CDR3 protein: CASSSLTGDRPFF
CDR3 DNA: TGTGCCAGCAGCTCACTGACAGGGGACCGGCCGTTCTTC

clone size: once
J gene: TRBJ2-2
V gene: TRBV7-2
D gene: -
CDR3 protein: CASSLFPLRSTGELFF
CDR3 DNA: TGTGCCAGCAGCTTATTTCCCCTGAGGAGCACCGGGGAGCTGTTTTTT